Presented here are 2 T cell receptor beta chains from one specimen sequenced in a study of OX40 agonist ivuxolimab in advanced cancers. TCRdb keeps only in-frame clones here, not all; method: immunoSEQ multiplex PCR. Of under 85,000 clones listed, 70% to 90% are singletons. Sequenced material: CD4+ or CD8+ T cells sorted from blood, taken in a trial of the OX40 agonist ivuxolimab. These receptor sequences come from an adult with an advanced solid tumor such as melanoma, head and neck, liver or kidney cancer.

The chain joins TRBV9 to TRBJ2-5; D tentatively fits TRBD1 or TRBD2 (6 bases each). This CDR3 has 16 residues. Germline loops: CDR1 SGDLS, CDR2 YYNGEE. Trimming took 0 bases from V and 4 from J, leaving 16 bases between them. CDR3 residues: CASSVGNGGGGETQYF. DNA for the CDR3: TGTGCCAGCAGCGTAGGTAACGGGGGCGGAGGAGAGACCCAGTACTTC.

This chain links TRBV5-1 with TRBJ2-7; D is uncertain. Looked up from germline, CDR1 is SGHRS and CDR2 is YFSETQ. This CDR3 is built from 14 residues. Trimming cost V 1 base and J 2 bases, with 10 bases left between them. CDR3 protein: CASSLTAATYEQYF. In DNA, the CDR3 is TGCGCCAGCAGCTTGACAGCAGCCACCTACGAGCAGTACTTC.